A single sample gave rise to the 25 T cell receptor beta chains below, sequenced in a study of beta chain features in type 1 diabetes. Points from the study as a whole: People with Type 1 diabetes carried modestly yet significantly shorter TCRB CDR3s in all four CD4+ subsets.

Expressed TCRB transcripts were sequenced because the entire RNA isolate underwent reverse transcription. The data were produced by immunoSEQ multiplex PCR, yet TCRdb's version contains in-frame clones alone and is incomplete. Among about 160,000 clones listed, 6.5% to 10% were seen once. The antigens of these receptors remain unknown. The sequenced material came from central memory CD4+ T cells from blood. These receptor sequences come from a woman under 30 with type 1 diabetes.

This clone occurred a few times. The V gene is TRBV27, the J gene TRBJ2-5; 14 bases line up with TRBD2. The CDR3 sequence is 16 residues long. Per germline, CDR1 MNHEY and CDR2 SMNVEV (reference sequence). J lost 7 bases, V lost 5 bases, and 9 bases had no gene match. The CDR3 DNA reads TGTGCCAGCAGTCCGGGACTAGCGGGAGTGTATGCGACCCAGTACTTC. Its protein product is CASSPGLAGVYATQYF.

The rearrangement joins TRBV10-2 to TRBJ1-5; TRBD1 matches 8 bases. Unmatched junction bases numbered 8, after V lost 6 bases and J lost 7 bases. The CDR3 consists of 14 residues. CDR1 and CDR2 from the germline V gene are WSHSY and SAAADI. Written as DNA, the CDR3 is TGCGCCAGCAGCCGCAGGGGGCAGGAACAGCCCCAGCATTTT. Protein product: CASSRRGQEQPQHF.

V usage is TRBV18 and J usage is TRBJ1-1, with a tentative D call TRBD1 (5 bases). The CDR3 spans 13 residues. Trimming stripped 0 bases from V and 9 bases from J, with 11 bases between. Germline values: CDR1 KGHSH, CDR2 LQKENI. The CDR3 spells CASSPPVTDQAFF. CDR3 DNA: TGTGCCAGCTCACCACCGGTGACAGATCAAGCTTTCTTT.

The chain carries TRBV28 and TRBJ2-7; 12 bases map to TRBD1. The CDR3 is made up of 14 amino acids. V lost 5 bases, J lost 7 bases, and 6 bases stayed unmatched. CDR1 is MDHEN, CDR2 SYDVKM, per germline. DNA for the CDR3: TGTGCCAGCAGTCCGGGACAGGGGGCGTGGGAGCAGTACTTC. Its protein is CASSPGQGAWEQYF.

This clone was counted only a few times. V is TRBV10-3 and J is TRBJ1-5; TRBD1 matches 8 bases. The CDR3 consists of 16 residues. After removal of 3 bases from V and 2 bases from J, the junction contained 6 bases not matched to a gene. Germline CDR1 ENHRY, CDR2 SYGVKD. CDR3 sequence (DNA): TGTGCCATCAGTGATACAGGGGGGTACGGCAATCAGCCCCAGCATTTT. Protein: CAISDTGGYGNQPQHF.

This clone was counted only a few times. The chain recombines TRBV29-1 with TRBJ1-1; D might be TRBD1 (5 bases). Germline-derived CDR1 and CDR2 are SQVTM and ANQGSEA. The CDR3 has 15 amino acids. Trimming stripped 3 bases from V and 4 bases from J, with 18 bases between. CDR3 sequence reads: CSVDLGGGLGTEAFF. The DNA of the CDR3 is TGCAGCGTTGATCTCGGGGGGGGTCTAGGCACTGAAGCTTTCTTT.

The rearrangement links TRBV7-8 to TRBJ2-3, with 12 bases fitting TRBD2. Germline lookup yields CDR1 SGHVS and CDR2 FQNEAQ. V gave up 3 bases and J gave up 1 base; unmatched junction bases: 2. The CDR3 contains 16 residues. CDR3 loop: CASSFGTSGRTDTQYF. In DNA form, the CDR3 reads TGTGCCAGCAGCTTTGGGACTAGCGGGCGCACAGATACGCAGTATTTT.

The chain combines TRBV30 with TRBJ1-1; D gene unclear. Trimming cost V 0 bases and J 6 bases, with 14 bases left between them. CDR3 length equals 14 residues. The V gene's germline CDR1 is GTSNPN and CDR2 SVGIG (reference sequence). In DNA form, the CDR3 reads TGTGCCTGGAGTGTATATGGGCCTAACGCTGAAGCTTTCTTT. It specifies CAWSVYGPNAEAFF.

This clone was recorded a few times. This sequence joins TRBV4-3 and TRBJ2-6; TRBD1 agrees at 9 bases. The V segment lost 1 base and the J segment 3 bases; nucleotides outside the gene matches: 1. Germline loops: CDR1 LGHNA, CDR2 YSLEER. CDR3 length equals 16 residues. CDR3 in amino acids: CASSQGTGVGANVLTF. CDR3 bases: TGCGCCAGCAGCCAAGGGACAGGGGTTGGGGCCAACGTCCTGACTTTC.

The V gene is TRBV7-9, the J gene TRBJ2-1; 14 bases fit TRBD2. This CDR3 comprises 16 residues. After removal of 7 bases from V and 7 bases from J, the junction contained 9 bases not matched to a gene. The V gene's germline CDR1 is SEHNR and CDR2 FQNEAQ (reference sequence). As DNA, the CDR3 is TGTGCCAGCACGAGCCGCCGGACTAGCGGGGGGAATGAGCAGTTCTTC. Translation gives CASTSRRTSGGNEQFF.

The V call is TRBV4-1, the J call TRBJ2-5; 9 bases are shared with TRBD1. V shed 0 bases, J shed 7 bases, and the junction held 9 bases outside the gene matches. This CDR3 comprises 16 residues. Per the germline V gene, CDR1 is MGHRA and CDR2 is YSYEKL. The CDR3 coding sequence is TGCGCCAGCAGCCAAGATGAATGGGACAGGGAGGGGACCCAGTACTTC. Its protein product is CASSQDEWDREGTQYF.

The V call is TRBV2, the J call TRBJ2-3; 11 nucleotides align to TRBD2. The V gene end was trimmed by 6 bases and the J gene end by 5 bases; junction bases not matched to a gene: 4. The germline CDR1 and CDR2 sequences are SNHLY and FYNNEI. The CDR3 extends over 14 amino acids. The DNA for the CDR3 is TGTGCCAGCAGGAAACTAGCGGGGGTAGATACGCAGTATTTT. Encoded protein: CASRKLAGVDTQYF.

The sample holds a few counts of this clone. This chain links TRBV18 with TRBJ2-3; no reliable D call. The germline gives CDR1 KGHSH, CDR2 LQKENI. CDR3 length: 12 residues. Trimming shortened V by 4 bases and J by 2 bases, and 4 bases separated the two germline ends. Here the CDR3 reads CASSLITDTQYF. CDR3 nucleotides: TGTGCCAGCTCACTCATCACAGATACGCAGTATTTT. Variable domain in full (rest from reference TRBV18 and TRBJ2-3): NAGVMQNPRHLVRRRGQEARLRCSPMKGHSHVYWYRQLPEEGLKFMVYLQKENIIDESGMPKERFSAEFPKEGPSILRIQQVVRGDSAAYFCASSLITDTQYFGPGTRLTVL.

This clone was seen only a few times. Written as DNA, the CDR3 is TGTGCCAGCAGCCGGGGTATCGCTAATGAAAAACTGTTTTTT. It codes for CASSRGIANEKLFF. This chain connects TRBV5-4 to TRBJ1-4; D not certain. Germline CDR1 reads SGHNT; CDR2 reads YYREEE (reference sequence). The CDR3 contains 14 residues. Trimming removed 4 bases at V and 3 bases at J, with 10 bases between.

This clone occurred a few times. V usage is TRBV4-1 and J usage is TRBJ1-5; TRBD1 matches 7 bases. The length of the CDR3 is 15 residues. V lost 4 bases and J lost 7; bases outside the gene matches: 10. Germline lookup yields CDR1 MGHRA and CDR2 YSYEKL. Here the CDR3 DNA reads TGCGCCAGCAGCCCTGAGGGACAGAAAGGGCAGCCCCAGCATTTT. Translating gives CASSPEGQKGQPQHF.

This clone showed up just a few times. V usage is TRBV9 and J usage is TRBJ2-7, with D possibly matching TRBD1 (6 bases). In germline, CDR1 is SGDLS, CDR2 YYNGEE. Trimming took 4 bases from V and 5 from J, leaving 19 bases between them. The CDR3 sequence is 15 residues long. CDR3 in amino acids: CASSRDRWSGDEQYF. In DNA, the CDR3 is TGTGCCAGCAGCCGCGACAGGTGGAGTGGGGACGAGCAGTACTTC.

The V and J genes are TRBV5-1 and TRBJ1-1; D is unresolved. With 0 bases removed from V and 1 base from J, the gap between germline ends came to 7 bases. Germline CDR1 is SGHRS and CDR2 is YFSETQ. This CDR3 contains 14 residues. In nucleotides, the CDR3 is TGCGCCAGCAGCTTGGTACAGCAGAACACTGAAGCTTTCTTT. Encoded protein: CASSLVQQNTEAFF.

The rearrangement uses TRBV7-3 and TRBJ2-6, with TRBD1 matching 7 bases. Germline V lookup: CDR1 SGHTA, CDR2 FQGTGA. This CDR3 comprises 15 residues. V dropped 5 bases and J dropped 0; count of bases not matched to a gene: 1. The CDR3 DNA follows: TGTGCCAGCAGCCGACAGGGCTCTGGGGCCAACGTCCTGACTTTC. Translation: CASSRQGSGANVLTF.

The table lists this clone with a few counts. This rearrangement joins TRBV9 to TRBJ1-1, with D uncertain. The CDR3 loop spans 11 amino acids. Germline-derived CDR1 and CDR2 are SGDLS and YYNGEE. Trimming cost V 9 bases and J 7 bases, with 13 bases left between them. CDR3 region: CAKQAMNEAFF. CDR3 bases: TGTGCCAAGCAGGCCATGAATGAAGCTTTCTTT.

V and J are TRBV19 and TRBJ2-5; TRBD1 agrees at 11 bases. V trimming: 7 bases; J trimming: 5 bases; junction bases outside the gene matches: 21. From germline, CDR1 is LNHDA and CDR2 SQIVND (reference sequence). This CDR3 comprises 19 residues. In DNA form, the CDR3 reads TGTGCCAGTATTCCCTCCAGGGGGCCGGACAGGGGGCGCGAGGAGACCCAGTACTTC. Amino acid sequence: CASIPSRGPDRGREETQYF.

J is TRBJ2-7 and V is TRBV6-6; 8 bases fit TRBD1. CDR3 length equals 13 residues. CDR1 MNHNY and CDR2 SVGAGI come from the germline V gene (reference sequence). V trimming: 6 bases; J trimming: 6 bases; junction bases outside the gene matches: 7. This CDR3 reads CASRTGAEFEQYF. CDR3 in DNA: TGTGCCAGCAGGACAGGGGCAGAGTTCGAGCAGTACTTC.

The chain is built from TRBV20-1 and TRBJ1-4; 7 nucleotides line up with TRBD1. Germline CDR1 and CDR2: DFQATT and SNEGSKA (reference sequence). Losses at the gene ends were 3 bases for V and 13 bases for J; bases not matched to a gene: 5. This CDR3 region has 11 residues. The CDR3 spells CSASRGQLLFF. CDR3 nucleotides: TGCAGTGCTAGCAGGGGACAGTTACTGTTTTTT.

V usage is TRBV10-3 and J usage is TRBJ2-5, with D maybe TRBD1 (5 bases). Germline V gene data show CDR1 as ENHRY and CDR2 as SYGVKD. Trimming removed 11 bases from V and 0 bases from J, with 16 bases in between. This CDR3 has 14 amino acids. The CDR3 protein is CAAGAFSDQETQYF. The DNA of the CDR3 is TGTGCCGCTGGGGCGTTTAGTGACCAAGAGACCCAGTACTTC.

In this sample, this clone turned up a few times. This chain joins TRBV25-1 and TRBJ1-6, with a possible D match to TRBD1 (5 bases). This CDR3 has 17 amino acids. Germline CDR1 reads MGHDK; CDR2 reads SYGVNS. With 6 bases removed from V and 5 bases from J, the gap between germline ends came to 20 bases. The CDR3 DNA follows: TGTGCCAGCAGCTCCCCTCCGGCGGGGCAGAATAATTCACCCCTCCACTTT. Translating it yields CASSSPPAGQNNSPLHF.

The rearrangement links TRBV15 to TRBJ2-7; D is undetermined. V dropped 1 base and J dropped 7 bases, with 17 bases sitting between them. The CDR3 totals 15 residues. Germline assignment: CDR1 LNHNV and CDR2 YYDKDF (reference sequence). For the CDR3, the DNA is TGTGCCACCAGCAGAGTTGGGCAGCCACTTTGGGAGCAGTACTTC. Translation gives CATSRVGQPLWEQYF.